This TCR beta chain comes out of a study of molecular identifiers for immune sequencing clone quantification. Only a few counts were recorded for this clonotype. TCRdb itself ran the PCR reads through MiXCR, one entry per CDR3 protein. In the table there are some 590,000 distinct CDR3 sequences, around 25% of which are singletons. This receptor was taken from a human donor in good health. Some libraries in this study had Jurkat cell RNA spiked in. Material for sequencing was naive CD8+ T cells from blood, with Jurkat cell RNA spiked in. The subset was: FACS-sorted CD8+CD4-CCR7+CD45RA+ naive T cells.

This CDR3 is CASNPTVNTEAFF. For the CDR3, the DNA is TGTGCCAGTAACCCGACAGTGAACACTGAAGCTTTCTTT. This rearrangement joins TRBV19 to TRBJ1-1, with a weak D call TRBD1 (5 bases). The CDR3 runs 13 residues. Germline V lookup: CDR1 LNHDA, CDR2 SQIVND (reference sequence). V was shortened by 7 bases and J by 0 bases, with 9 bases between the two germline ends. Supplemented by reference TRBV19 and TRBJ1-1, the full variable domain reads DGGITQSPKYLFRKEGQNVTLSCEQNLNHDAMYWYRQDPGQGLRLIYYSQIVNDFQKGDIAEGYSVSREKKESFPLTVTSAQKNPTAFYLCASNPTVNTEAFFGQGTRLTVV.